A selection of T cell receptor beta chains follows, all from one sample in a study of CD8 T cells in Susac syndrome. TCRdb redid the calling of the immunoSEQ multiplex PCR reads with MiXCR, one entry per CDR3 protein. This table has about 180,000 distinct CDR3 sequences, approximately 95% appearing once. The sequenced material came from CD4+ T cells from PBMCs. Receptor source: a human donor with multiple sclerosis. Both conserved end residues are part of each CDR3. D genes are given only for firm matches. The listing skips clone size in some rows; elsewhere it reads once, few, many or a size class.

j_call d_call v_call clone_size cdr3_nt cdr3_aa
TRBJ2-5 - TRBV24-1 - TGTGCCACCAGTGATTCCTGGGCGGGAGAGACCCAGTACTTC CATSDSWAGETQYF
TRBJ2-7 TRBD1 TRBV19 - TGTGCCAGCCGGGACAGTGGCTACGAGCAGTACTTC CASRDSGYEQYF
TRBJ2-3 - TRBV7-2 - TGTGCCAGCAGCTTAGACACAGATACGCAGTATTTT CASSLDTDTQYF
TRBJ1-1 - TRBV7-2 once TGTGCCAGCAGCTCGGGACGGGAGTTGTGGGCTTTCTTT CASSSGRELWAFF
TRBJ2-3 TRBD1 TRBV7-2 - TGTGCCAGCAGCTTACAGGGGGCGGCTTCAGATACGCAGTATTTT CASSLQGAASDTQYF
TRBJ2-6 - TRBV24-1 - TGTGCCACCGGGGGCTGGGCCAACGTCCTGACTTTC CATGGWANVLTF
TRBJ2-3 - TRBV30 - TGTGCCTGGAGTATTAGGGAGACAGATACGCAGTATTTT CAWSIRETDTQYF
TRBJ2-1 - TRBV7-2 - TGTGCCAGCAGCTCCCCCCCCGGGATCTATGAGCAGTTCTTC CASSSPPGIYEQFF
TRBJ2-2 - TRBV3-1 - TGTGCCAGCAGCCCGCAGACCCTCACCGGGGAGCTGTTTTTT CASSPQTLTGELFF
TRBJ1-3 - TRBV28 - TGTGCCAGCAGTTTAAGGCTCGGGTTTTCTGGAAACACCATATATTTT CASSLRLGFSGNTIYF
TRBJ2-1 TRBD2 TRBV28 - TGTGCCAGCAGTAAGAGCGGGAGGCAAAACAATGAGCAGTTCTTC CASSKSGRQNNEQFF
TRBJ2-5 TRBD2 TRBV23-1 - TGCGCCAGCAGGGCGGGCGGGGACTCATGGACTAGAAGGCAAGAGACCCAGTACTTC CASRAGGDSWTRRQETQYF
TRBJ1-1 - TRBV6-5 - TGTGCCAGCAGCTCTCCCCGGAAGCCTGAAGCTTTCTTT CASSSPRKPEAFF
TRBJ1-6 - TRBV5-4 - TGTGCCAGCAGCTCGGGCCCAAGCTCCTATAATTCACCCCTCCACTTT CASSSGPSSYNSPLHF
TRBJ2-1 - TRBV11-1 - TGTGCCAGCAGAGCTCTAGCAGTATATGAGCAGTTCTTC CASRALAVYEQFF
TRBJ2-2 - TRBV6-2/TRBV6-3 once TGTGCCAGCAGTTACCCCCGAGTTGGGGAGCTGTTTTTT CASSYPRVGELFF
TRBJ1-1 - TRBV5-4 - TGTGCCAGCAGCACGTGGACTGTACAGATGAACACTGAAGCTTTCTTT CASSTWTVQMNTEAFF
TRBJ2-3 TRBD2 TRBV29-1 - TGCAGCGTCGCCACCGGGACTAGCCTGGGAGATACGCAGTATTTT CSVATGTSLGDTQYF
TRBJ1-1 - TRBV5-6 - TGTGCCAGCAGCTTGCCCTCGGTAAGGTGGAACACTGAAGCTTTCTTT CASSLPSVRWNTEAFF
TRBJ2-1 - TRBV11-2 - TGTGCCAGCAGCTTAGTGGGCGCGGCCTACAATGAGCAGTTCTTC CASSLVGAAYNEQFF
TRBJ1-1 TRBD1 TRBV18 - TGTGCCAGCTCACCACGAGGGGGCGAGAACACTGAAGCTTTCTTT CASSPRGGENTEAFF
TRBJ2-5 TRBD1 TRBV5-1 - TGCGCCAGCAGCCTCGGGACAGCGACCCCAGAGACCCAGTACTTC CASSLGTATPETQYF
TRBJ1-1 - TRBV6-2/TRBV6-3 - TGTGCCAGCAGTTACCCATCACCCATAATGGCGCCGAACATGAGGTGGAGCACTGAAGCTTTCTTT CASSYPSPIMAPNMRWSTEAFF
TRBJ1-2 - TRBV15 - TGTGCCACCAGCAGAGATAGCCAGAACTATGGCTACACCTTC CATSRDSQNYGYTF
TRBJ2-6 - TRBV14 - TGTGCCAGCAGCCAAGGCTTCAAGCCCTCTGGGGCCAACGTCCTGACTTTC CASSQGFKPSGANVLTF
TRBJ1-1 - TRBV7-2 once TGTGCCAGCAGCCCTCATCAGGGGTACACTGAAGCTTTCTTT CASSPHQGYTEAFF
TRBJ2-2 - TRBV5-1 - TGCGCCAGCAGCCCCACTAGCTCCCGGGAGCTGTTTTTT CASSPTSSRELFF
TRBJ2-3 TRBD2 TRBV5-1 - TGCGCCAGCAGCTTGGCCGCTAGCGGGGGGGCCGGGGATACGCAGTATTTT CASSLAASGGAGDTQYF
TRBJ1-2 - TRBV29-1 few TGCAGCGCAGGAGGTTATGGCTACACCTTC CSAGGYGYTF
TRBJ1-1 - TRBV1 - TGCACCAGCAGGTTCAGGGGGCGCGGCACTGAAGCTTTCTTT CTSRFRGRGTEAFF
TRBJ1-1 - TRBV2 - TGTGCCAGCAGTACGCGAGAAACAGCAAAAGCTTTCTTT CASSTRETAKAFF
TRBJ2-7 TRBD1 TRBV5-4 - TGTGCCAGCAGCTTGCTGACAGGGGGGAGCTACGAGCAGTACTTC CASSLLTGGSYEQYF
TRBJ1-6 TRBD1 TRBV5-1 - TGCGCCAGCAGTTCACAGGGGGCAGATTCACCCCTCCACTTT CASSSQGADSPLHF
TRBJ1-1 - TRBV20-1 - TGCAGTGCTGGACGGGATATGAACACTGAAGCTTTCTTT CSAGRDMNTEAFF
TRBJ2-2 - TRBV28 - TGTGCCAGCAGATTCCCCGGCTCAGGCGACACCGGGGAGCTGTTTTTT CASRFPGSGDTGELFF
TRBJ2-5 - TRBV7-3 few TGTGCCAGCAGCTTATCAGGGGAGGAGACCCAGTACTTC CASSLSGEETQYF
TRBJ2-5 - TRBV5-1 once TGCGCCAGCAGCCTCTACCCGGTCCAAGAGACCCAGTACTTC CASSLYPVQETQYF
TRBJ1-5 - TRBV6-2/TRBV6-3 few TGTGCCAGCAGTTACGAGGGGCTTAGCAATCAGCCCCAGCATTTT CASSYEGLSNQPQHF
TRBJ1-5 TRBD1 TRBV5-8 - TGTGCCAGCAGCTTCGGGACAGATAGCAATCAGCCCCAGCATTTT CASSFGTDSNQPQHF
TRBJ2-2 TRBD2 TRBV12-3/TRBV12-4 - TGTGCCAGCAGAGCGGGGGGGCCGGAGAACACCGGGGAGCTGTTTTTT CASRAGGPENTGELFF
TRBJ2-3 - TRBV19 few TGTGCCAGTAGTATTAGCACAGATACGCAGTATTTT CASSISTDTQYF